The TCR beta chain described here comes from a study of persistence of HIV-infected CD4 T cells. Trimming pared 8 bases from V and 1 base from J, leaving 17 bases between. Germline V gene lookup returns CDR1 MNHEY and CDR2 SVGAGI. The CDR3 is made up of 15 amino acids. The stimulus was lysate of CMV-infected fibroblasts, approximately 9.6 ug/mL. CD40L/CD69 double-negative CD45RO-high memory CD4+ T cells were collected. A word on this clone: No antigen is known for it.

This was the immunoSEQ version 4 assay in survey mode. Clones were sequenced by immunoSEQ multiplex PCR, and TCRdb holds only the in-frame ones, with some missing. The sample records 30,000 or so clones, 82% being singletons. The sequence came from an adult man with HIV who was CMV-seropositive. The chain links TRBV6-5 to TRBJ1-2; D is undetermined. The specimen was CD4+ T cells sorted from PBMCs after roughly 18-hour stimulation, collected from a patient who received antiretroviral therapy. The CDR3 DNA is TGTGCCAGCGGTCGGGCTTCCTCCGGTAACTATGGCTACACCTTC. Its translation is CASGRASSGNYGYTF.